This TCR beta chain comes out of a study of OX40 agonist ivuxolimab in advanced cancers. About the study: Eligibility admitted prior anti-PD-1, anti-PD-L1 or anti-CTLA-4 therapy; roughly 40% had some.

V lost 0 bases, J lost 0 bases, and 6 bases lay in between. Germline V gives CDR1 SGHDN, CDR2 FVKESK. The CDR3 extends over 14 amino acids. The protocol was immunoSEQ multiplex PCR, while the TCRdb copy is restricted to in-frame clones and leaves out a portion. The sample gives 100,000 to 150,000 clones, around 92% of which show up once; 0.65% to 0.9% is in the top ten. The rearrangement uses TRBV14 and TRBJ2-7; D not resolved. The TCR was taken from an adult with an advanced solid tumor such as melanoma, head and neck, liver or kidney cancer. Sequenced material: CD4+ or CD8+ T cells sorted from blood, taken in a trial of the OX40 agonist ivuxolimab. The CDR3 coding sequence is TGTGCCAGCAGCCAAGATTCCAACTCCTACGAGCAGTACTTC. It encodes CASSQDSNSYEQYF. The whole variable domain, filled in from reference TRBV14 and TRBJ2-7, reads EAGVTQFPSHSVIEKGQTVTLRCDPISGHDNLYWYRRVMGKEIKFLLHFVKESKQDESGMPNNRFLAERTGGTYSTLKVQPAELEDSGVYFCASSQDSNSYEQYFGPGTRLTVT.